Below, 15 T cell receptor beta chains from the same sample are listed, as sequenced in a study of T cell repertoires in cytomegalovirus infection. TCRdb analysed the reads with MiXCR anew, one entry per CDR3 protein. The sample contains approximately 550,000 distinct CDR3 sequences, 16% of which appear only once. The specimen was CD8+ T cells from PBMCs. The receptors here all came from a human donor in good health (CMV status not recorded). Some clones in this sample may be carry-over from other donors' samples.

This clonotype was seen repeatedly, ten times or more. The chain employs TRBV7-9 and TRBJ1-6, with TRBD1 matching over 10 bases. CDR3 length: 15 amino acids. Germline lookup yields CDR1 SEHNR and CDR2 FQNEAQ (reference sequence). V dropped 5 bases and J dropped 9; count of bases not matched to a gene: 7. The CDR3 coding sequence is TGTGCCAGCAGCGCCCGGGACAGGGGCGGTTCACCCCTCCACTTT. Amino acids: CASSARDRGGSPLHF.

This chain uses TRBV10-3 with TRBJ2-3; 7 bases map to TRBD1. V dropped 4 bases and J dropped 4; count of bases not matched to a gene: 11. The length of the CDR3 is 16 residues. Germline CDR1 reads ENHRY; CDR2 reads SYGVKD. The CDR3 region has the DNA TGTGCCATCAGTGGTCGTGAGGGGGCAGGTCCAGATACGCAGTATTTT. This codes for CAISGREGAGPDTQYF.

This clonotype showed up many times. V is TRBV27 and J is TRBJ2-1; 8 nucleotides align to TRBD2. The CDR3 sequence is 15 residues long. Unmatched junction bases numbered 2, after V lost 1 base and J lost 3 bases. CDR1 is MNHEY, CDR2 SMNVEV, per germline (reference sequence). The CDR3 spells CASSLLLAVYNEQFF. CDR3 nucleotides: TGTGCCAGCAGTTTATTACTAGCGGTCTACAATGAGCAGTTCTTC.

This clonotype was picked up a small number of times. V gene TRBV19 combines with J gene TRBJ1-1; unclear D gene. CDR3 length: 13 amino acids. Trimming removed 3 bases at V and 2 bases at J, with 7 bases between. Germline V gene data show CDR1 as LNHDA and CDR2 as SQIVND (reference sequence). DNA of the CDR3: TGTGCCAGTAGTATTTCTGACAACACTGAAGCTTTCTTT. Translated, it gives CASSISDNTEAFF. Full variable domain (rest looked up from reference TRBV19 and TRBJ1-1): DGGITQSPKYLFRKEGQNVTLSCEQNLNHDAMYWYRQDPGQGLRLIYYSQIVNDFQKGDIAEGYSVSREKKESFPLTVTSAQKNPTAFYLCASSISDNTEAFFGQGTRLTVV.

This clonotype occurred many times. The chain joins TRBV4-1 to TRBJ1-5; D is perhaps TRBD1 (6 bases). The CDR3 has 15 residues. Trimming cost V 1 base and J 1 base, with 8 bases left between them. Germline V gene data show CDR1 as MGHRA and CDR2 as YSYEKL. In nucleotides, the CDR3 is TGCGCCAGCAGCCAAGGAGGGGGAAGCAATCAGCCCCAGCATTTT. As protein: CASSQGGGSNQPQHF.

The rearrangement joins TRBV20-1 to TRBJ2-7, with D possibly matching TRBD1 (7 bases). V gave up 3 bases and J gave up 4 bases, with 13 bases separating them. Germline V gives CDR1 DFQATT, CDR2 SNEGSKA (reference sequence). This CDR3 spans 13 amino acids. The CDR3 DNA reads TGCAGTGCTAGGGAGGGACAGATGTACGAGCAGTACTTC. Translated: CSAREGQMYEQYF.

The chain links TRBV20-1 to TRBJ1-3; D uncertain. CDR3 length: 12 amino acids. Germline CDR1 and CDR2: DFQATT and SNEGSKA (reference sequence). Trimming stripped 6 bases from V and 0 bases from J, with 6 bases between. CDR3 sequence reads: CSAGVSGNTIYF. As DNA, the CDR3 is TGCAGTGCCGGGGTCTCTGGAAACACCATATATTTT.

The V call is TRBV6-1, the J call TRBJ1-1; D might be TRBD1 (6 bases). The CDR3 is 15 amino acids. The germline V gene has CDR1 MNHNS and CDR2 SASEGT. The germline V and J ends were trimmed by 5 bases and 1 base, with 14 bases remaining between them. The CDR3 DNA follows: TGTGCCAGCAGTCGCCACAGGGCCACGAACACTGAAGCTTTCTTT. Protein sequence: CASSRHRATNTEAFF.

The rearrangement joins TRBV6-1 to TRBJ2-5; 7 nucleotides match TRBD2. CDR3 length: 15 residues. The trim removed 1 base at V and 5 bases at J, leaving 7 bases unmatched. Germline CDR1 reads MNHNS; CDR2 reads SASEGT. CDR3 in DNA: TGTGCCAGCAGTGAAGTGGGGGGGGGAAAGGAGACCCAGTACTTC. Its protein is CASSEVGGGKETQYF.

Ten or more counts support this clonotype. This chain uses TRBV7-8 with TRBJ1-2; the D gene is possibly TRBD1 (5 bases). This CDR3 is 16 amino acids long. The germline V gene has CDR1 SGHVS and CDR2 FQNEAQ. Trimming left V 1 base short and J 0 bases short, with 12 bases between. The CDR3 here is CASSLGRGSSNYGYTF. The CDR3 bases are TGTGCCAGCAGCTTAGGAAGGGGTTCATCTAACTATGGCTACACCTTC.

This clonotype was observed a handful of times. The rearrangement joins TRBV27 to TRBJ2-3, with a tentative D call TRBD1 (6 bases). The V and J ends lost 5 bases and 6 bases respectively, with 15 bases between them. From germline, CDR1 is MNHEY and CDR2 SMNVEV (reference sequence). The CDR3 length is 14 residues. The CDR3 region has the DNA TGTGCCAGCAGTACCACAGGGTCGGAGGATACGCAGTATTTT. Amino acid sequence: CASSTTGSEDTQYF.

The chain carries TRBV10-3 and TRBJ2-3; 8 bases are shared with TRBD1. The V segment lost 3 bases and the J segment 14 bases; nucleotides outside the gene matches: 7. In germline, CDR1 is ENHRY, CDR2 SYGVKD. The CDR3 length is 12 residues. The CDR3, as DNA: TGTGCCATCAGTGATGAGGGGACAGGAAGGTATTTT. Amino acid sequence: CAISDEGTGRYF.

At least ten counts were recorded for this clonotype. For the CDR3, the DNA is TGTGCCAGCAGCTTAAAAGGGTACAATGAGCAGTTCTTC. It translates to CASSLKGYNEQFF. The genes are TRBV7-9 and TRBJ2-1; unclear D gene. There are 13 residues in the CDR3. Germline lookup yields CDR1 SEHNR and CDR2 FQNEAQ (reference sequence). Between the trimmed V and J ends, which lost 2 bases and 4 bases, there was a span of 6 bases.

This clonotype was counted a few times. This rearrangement joins TRBV2 to TRBJ1-6, with D maybe TRBD1 (6 bases). Trimming cost V 1 base and J 6 bases, with 10 bases left between them. Per germline, CDR1 SNHLY and CDR2 FYNNEI. The CDR3 runs to 15 residues. The CDR3 nucleotides read TGTGCCAGCAGTGAAGGTCAGGGGTCTAATTCACCCCTCCACTTT. Its translation is CASSEGQGSNSPLHF.

This clonotype appeared many times. V is TRBV28 and J is TRBJ2-1, with 12 bases fitting TRBD2. Looked up from germline, CDR1 is MDHEN and CDR2 is SYDVKM. The CDR3 contains 17 residues. V trimming: 3 bases; J trimming: 5 bases; junction bases outside the gene matches: 8. The CDR3 DNA sequence: TGTGCCAGCAGTTTGCCCCGGACTAGCGGGACTCACAATGAGCAGTTCTTC. Translated, it gives CASSLPRTSGTHNEQFF.